This entry lists 26 T cell receptor beta chains sequenced from one sample in a study of shared T cell receptors in the human thymus. Profiled with immunoSEQ multiplex PCR; TCRdb holds only in-frame clones, not every one. The table shows some 660,000 clones, with more than 75% occurring only once. The sample also formed part of further work on human thymus T cells.

Sequencing was performed on thymocytes. These receptors were obtained from a boy younger than two with a congenital heart defect.

V and J are TRBV28 and TRBJ2-2, with 8 bases that match TRBD1. Germline assignment: CDR1 MDHEN and CDR2 SYDVKM. V dropped 6 bases and J dropped 4; count of bases not matched to a gene: 7. This CDR3 is 15 amino acids long. CDR3 DNA sequence: TGTGCCAGCAGCCCGACAGGGGCGGCCACCGGGGAGCTGTTTTTT. Its protein product is CASSPTGAATGELFF. The complete variable domain, with remaining parts taken from reference TRBV28 and TRBJ2-2, reads DVKVTQSSRYLVKRTGEKVFLECVQDMDHENMFWYRQDPGLGLRLIYFSYDVKMKEKGDIPEGYSVSREKKERFSLILESASTNQTSMYLCASSPTGAATGELFFGEGSRLTVL.

The chain employs TRBV7-8 and TRBJ2-5; 14 nucleotides line up with TRBD2. Germline lookup yields CDR1 SGHVS and CDR2 FQNEAQ. The CDR3 has 21 residues. After removal of 5 bases from V and 2 bases from J, the junction contained 19 bases not matched to a gene. The CDR3 sequence: CASSPSHGTSGGSEAQETQYF. The CDR3, as DNA: TGTGCCAGCAGCCCCTCTCACGGGACTAGCGGGGGATCGGAAGCGCAAGAGACCCAGTACTTC.

The J gene is TRBJ2-7, the V gene TRBV7-2; TRBD1 matches at 8 bases. The ends lost 5 bases at V and 7 bases at J; junction bases unmatched: 19. The CDR3 totals 17 residues. CDR1 is SGHTA and CDR2 is FQGNSA in the germline V gene. Here the CDR3 DNA reads TGTGCCAGCAGCCCCCGGGACAGGATCGGGTTTAAGGGGGAGCAGTACTTC. Its translation: CASSPRDRIGFKGEQYF. The full variable domain, its missing parts supplied by reference TRBV7-2 and TRBJ2-7, is GAGVSQSPSNKVTEKGKDVELRCDPISGHTALYWYRQSLGQGLEFLIYFQGNSAPDKSGLPSDRFSAERTGGSVSTLTIQRTQQEDSAVYLCASSPRDRIGFKGEQYFGPGTRLTVT.

CDR3 in amino acids: CASSIYKLAHTEAFF. CDR3 coding DNA: TGTGCCAGCAGCATTTATAAGTTAGCCCACACTGAAGCTTTCTTT. The chain recombines TRBV5-6 with TRBJ1-1; D not certain. V dropped 4 bases and J dropped 3 bases, with 16 bases sitting between them. The CDR3 covers 15 residues. Germline loops: CDR1 SGHDT, CDR2 YYEEEE.

This clone has more than one count but fewer than ten. The chain carries TRBV6-1 and TRBJ2-1; 8 bases fit TRBD1. V was pared by 6 bases and J by 3 bases, with 7 bases of the junction left unmatched. Germline V gives CDR1 MNHNS, CDR2 SASEGT. CDR3 length: 15 amino acids. This CDR3 reads CASSKQGEDYNEQFF. The CDR3, as DNA: TGTGCCAGCAGCAAACAGGGGGAGGACTACAATGAGCAGTTCTTC.

The rearrangement uses TRBV5-6 and TRBJ2-5; no firm D call. CDR1 is SGHDT, CDR2 YYEEEE, per germline. CDR3 length equals 13 residues. Trimming took 0 bases from V and 1 from J, leaving 4 bases between them. CDR3 in DNA: TGTGCCAGCAGCTTGGTGGCCCAAGAGACCCAGTACTTC. It yields the protein CASSLVAQETQYF. Together with reference TRBV5-6 and TRBJ2-5, the CDR3 gives the full variable domain: DAGVTQSPTHLIKTRGQQVTLRCSPKSGHDTVSWYQQALGQGPQFIFQYYEEEERQRGNFPDRFSGHQFPNYSSELNVNALLLGDSALYLCASSLVAQETQYFGPGTRLLVL.

This clone was picked up a small number of times. This chain connects TRBV15 to TRBJ1-3; D is uncertain. Trimming pared 5 bases from V and 0 bases from J, leaving 14 bases between. There are 16 residues in the CDR3. The germline V gene encodes CDR1 LNHNV and CDR2 YYDKDF (reference sequence). CDR3 sequence: CATSVRSTNSGNTIYF. In DNA, the CDR3 is TGTGCCACCAGCGTCCGATCTACTAACTCTGGAAACACCATATATTTT. Full variable domain (missing parts from reference TRBV15 and TRBJ1-3): DAMVIQNPRYQVTQFGKPVTLSCSQTLNHNVMYWYQQKSSQAPKLLFHYYDKDFNNEADTPDNFQSRRPNTSFCFLDIRSPGLGDTAMYLCATSVRSTNSGNTIYFGEGSWLTVV.

The chain employs TRBV5-4 and TRBJ2-2; 8 bases fit TRBD2. The V gene end was trimmed by 6 bases and the J gene end by 3 bases; junction bases not matched to a gene: 10. This CDR3 comprises 16 residues. CDR1 and CDR2 from the germline V gene are SGHNT and YYREEE (reference sequence). This CDR3 reads CASTTTAGGYTGELFF. For the CDR3, the DNA is TGTGCCAGCACCACAACCGCGGGGGGTTACACCGGGGAGCTGTTTTTT.

The chain joins TRBV29-1 to TRBJ1-1; D ambiguous. The CDR3 has 15 residues. CDR1 SQVTM and CDR2 ANQGSEA come from the germline V gene. V was pared by 7 bases and J by 4 bases, with 22 bases between. The DNA for the CDR3 is TGCAGCGATTACCCATGGTTCCCTTCGGGCACTGAAGCTTTCTTT. Protein: CSDYPWFPSGTEAFF.

CDR3 in amino acids: CATSRRGGRDKNIQYF. CDR3 DNA: TGTGCCACCAGCAGGAGGGGAGGACGGGATAAAAACATTCAGTACTTC. The chain couples TRBV15 to TRBJ2-4; possibly TRBD2 for D (6 bases). From germline, CDR1 is LNHNV and CDR2 YYDKDF (reference sequence). This CDR3 region has 16 residues. Trimming pared 3 bases from V and 4 bases from J, leaving 16 bases between.

The chain links TRBV19 to TRBJ2-1; TRBD1 matches 7 bases. Germline CDR1 and CDR2: LNHDA and SQIVND (reference sequence). The CDR3 consists of 15 residues. J was trimmed by 3 bases and V by 6 bases; bases with no gene match: 8. For the CDR3, the DNA is TGTGCCAGTAGGAGACAGGGTTCAAGCTACAATGAGCAGTTCTTC. This codes for CASRRQGSSYNEQFF.

The J gene is TRBJ1-6, the V gene TRBV14; 10 nucleotides align to TRBD1. The CDR3 runs to 16 residues. CDR1 is SGHDN, CDR2 FVKESK, per germline. Trimming cost V 1 base and J 5 bases; bases outside gene matches: 2. DNA for the CDR3: TGTGCCAGCAGCCAAGGGACAGGGGGGAATAATTCACCCCTCCACTTT. It codes for CASSQGTGGNNSPLHF.

The chain joins TRBV6-5 to TRBJ2-7; D is possibly TRBD1 (5 bases). Germline-derived CDR1 and CDR2 are MNHEY and SVGAGI. V was trimmed by 8 bases and J by 3 bases, leaving 11 bases between them. CDR3 length: 12 residues. CDR3 amino acids: CASVDRFYEQYF. The CDR3, as DNA: TGTGCCAGCGTTGACAGATTCTACGAGCAGTACTTC.

The J gene is TRBJ2-5, the V gene TRBV4-3, with D uncertain. The ends were cut back, 4 bases at V and 5 bases at J, with 17 bases in the middle. This CDR3 comprises 15 residues. Per the germline V gene, CDR1 is LGHNA and CDR2 is YSLEER. The CDR3 loop is CASSPSPPHQETQYF. The CDR3 DNA reads as TGCGCCAGCAGCCCCTCTCCCCCACATCAGGAGACCCAGTACTTC.

This rearrangement joins TRBV19 to TRBJ1-1, with TRBD1 matching over 9 bases. The germline gives CDR1 LNHDA, CDR2 SQIVND (reference sequence). The CDR3 has 16 amino acids. The V and J ends lost 5 bases and 1 base, in that order; junction bases with no gene match: 8. For the CDR3, the DNA is TGTGCCAGTAGTGTTCTCCTGACAGGGGGGAACACTGAAGCTTTCTTT. Its translation: CASSVLLTGGNTEAFF. The complete variable domain, with remaining parts taken from reference TRBV19 and TRBJ1-1, reads DGGITQSPKYLFRKEGQNVTLSCEQNLNHDAMYWYRQDPGQGLRLIYYSQIVNDFQKGDIAEGYSVSREKKESFPLTVTSAQKNPTAFYLCASSVLLTGGNTEAFFGQGTRLTVV.

Of note for this clone: At one of its ends the junction is not consistent with the germline gene, which may arise from a read error. This chain uses TRBV29-1 with TRBJ2-1; D unresolved. Per the germline V gene, CDR1 is SQVTM and CDR2 is ANQGSEA. The CDR3 totals 9 residues. The CDR3 DNA sequence: TGCAGCGCAGAGGAGTTCCGGGTCTTC. It is translated as CSAEEFRVF.

The chain links TRBV4-2 to TRBJ2-1, with a weak D call TRBD1 (5 bases). The CDR3 has 16 amino acids. In germline, CDR1 is LGHNA, CDR2 YNFKEQ. With 2 bases removed from V and 3 bases from J, the gap between germline ends came to 14 bases. As DNA, the CDR3 is TGTGCCAGCAGCCAACAGGGTAGGGCGGACTACAATGAGCAGTTCTTC. It translates to CASSQQGRADYNEQFF.

This chain connects TRBV2 to TRBJ2-3; 9 bases fit TRBD2. The CDR3 has 13 amino acids. Germline CDR1 reads SNHLY; CDR2 reads FYNNEI. V gave up 10 bases and J gave up 2 bases; unmatched junction bases: 4. CDR3 in amino acids: CATLAGPTDTQYF. Here the CDR3 DNA reads TGTGCCACCCTAGCGGGGCCCACAGATACGCAGTATTTT.

The chain uses TRBV5-4 and TRBJ2-3; D unresolved. CDR1 SGHNT and CDR2 YYREEE come from the germline V gene (reference sequence). V gave up 2 bases and J gave up 1 base, with 14 bases separating them. The CDR3 totals 16 residues. The CDR3 protein is CASSLHPHQGTDTQYF. CDR3 DNA sequence: TGTGCCAGCAGCTTACACCCCCACCAAGGCACAGATACGCAGTATTTT.

The CDR3, as DNA: TGCAGCGTTTCCGGGACTACACCTTTTCTGTCCTACGAGCAGTACTTC. This gives the protein CSVSGTTPFLSYEQYF. This chain links TRBV29-1 with TRBJ2-7, with 7 bases that match TRBD2. The CDR3 extends over 16 amino acids. J was trimmed by 1 base and V by 5 bases; bases with no gene match: 14. Germline CDR1 and CDR2: SQVTM and ANQGSEA.

The rearrangement links TRBV4-1 to TRBJ1-1; TRBD1 might be the D (5 bases). Germline V gene lookup returns CDR1 MGHRA and CDR2 YSYEKL. The CDR3 loop spans 18 amino acids. V dropped 1 base and J dropped 0 bases, with 18 bases sitting between them. CDR3 sequence reads: CASSQVLGGAPMNTEAFF. The CDR3 DNA follows: TGCGCCAGCAGCCAAGTGCTCGGGGGAGCACCCATGAACACTGAAGCTTTCTTT.

The chain is built from TRBV5-6 and TRBJ2-5; D may be TRBD2 (6 bases). This CDR3 has 17 amino acids. CDR1 and CDR2 (germline): SGHDT, YYEEEE. Trimming took 0 bases from V and 2 from J, leaving 17 bases between them. The CDR3 loop is CASSLDFSGGEQETQYF. The CDR3 DNA sequence: TGTGCCAGCAGCTTGGACTTTTCGGGCGGGGAACAAGAGACCCAGTACTTC.

V usage is TRBV5-6 and J usage is TRBJ2-5, with 7 bases identical to TRBD2. CDR1 and CDR2 (germline): SGHDT, YYEEEE. With V trimmed by 3 bases and J by 5 bases, 7 bases remained unmatched. The CDR3 totals 14 residues. The CDR3 loop reads CASSSLASGETQYF. CDR3 bases: TGTGCCAGCAGCTCTCTGGCTAGCGGTGAGACCCAGTACTTC.

The V and J genes are TRBV25-1 and TRBJ2-7; 8 positions match TRBD1. Germline trimming cut 3 bases from V and 3 bases from J; bases unmatched to any gene: 13. Germline CDR1 is MGHDK and CDR2 is SYGVNS. The CDR3 length is 17 residues. CDR3 amino acids: CASSDPGGRDRSYEQYF. In DNA form, the CDR3 reads TGTGCCAGCAGTGACCCTGGGGGACGGGACAGGAGCTACGAGCAGTACTTC.

The rearrangement links TRBV29-1 to TRBJ2-3; D is undetermined. This CDR3 has 14 amino acids. Trimming removed 3 bases at V and 4 bases at J, with 14 bases between. Germline V gene data show CDR1 as SQVTM and CDR2 as ANQGSEA. In nucleotides, the CDR3 is TGCAGCGTTGACAGCCCCGAGGAACCAGATACGCAGTATTTT. Its protein product is CSVDSPEEPDTQYF.

The chain links TRBV19 to TRBJ2-7; 14 bases fit TRBD2. This CDR3 spans 16 amino acids. The V gene's germline CDR1 is LNHDA and CDR2 SQIVND (reference sequence). Losses at the gene ends were 6 bases for V and 3 bases for J; bases not matched to a gene: 7. The CDR3 is CASRGTSGSAGYEQYF. DNA for the CDR3: TGTGCCAGTAGGGGGACTAGCGGGAGTGCAGGCTACGAGCAGTACTTC. Filled out from reference TRBV19 and TRBJ2-7, the complete variable domain reads DGGITQSPKYLFRKEGQNVTLSCEQNLNHDAMYWYRQDPGQGLRLIYYSQIVNDFQKGDIAEGYSVSREKKESFPLTVTSAQKNPTAFYLCASRGTSGSAGYEQYFGPGTRLTVT.